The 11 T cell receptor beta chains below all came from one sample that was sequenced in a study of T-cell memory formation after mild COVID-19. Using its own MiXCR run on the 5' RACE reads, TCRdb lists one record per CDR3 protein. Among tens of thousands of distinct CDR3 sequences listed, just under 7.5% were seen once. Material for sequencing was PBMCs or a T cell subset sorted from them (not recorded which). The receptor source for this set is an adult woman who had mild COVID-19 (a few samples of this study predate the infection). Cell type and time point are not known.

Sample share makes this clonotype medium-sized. The CDR3 DNA sequence: TGCGCCAGCACCCACGACAGGGGGCCCGGGGAGCTGTTTTTT. Amino acid sequence: CASTHDRGPGELFF. V is TRBV4-1 and J is TRBJ2-2, with 10 positions matching TRBD1. Germline CDR1 and CDR2: MGHRA and YSYEKL. CDR3 length: 14 amino acids. Losses at the gene ends were 7 bases for V and 6 bases for J; bases not matched to a gene: 5.

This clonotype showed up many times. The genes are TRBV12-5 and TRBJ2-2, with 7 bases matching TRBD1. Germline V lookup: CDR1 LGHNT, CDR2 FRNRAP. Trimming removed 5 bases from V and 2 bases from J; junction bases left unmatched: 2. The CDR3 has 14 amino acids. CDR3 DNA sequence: TGTGCTAGTGGTCGGGACAGAAACACCGGGGAGCTGTTTTTT. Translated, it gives CASGRDRNTGELFF.

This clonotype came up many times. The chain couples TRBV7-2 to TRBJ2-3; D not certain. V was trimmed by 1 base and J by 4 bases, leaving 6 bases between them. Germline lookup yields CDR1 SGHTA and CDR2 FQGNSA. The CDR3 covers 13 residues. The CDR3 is CASSLVSSDTQYF. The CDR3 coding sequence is TGTGCCAGCAGCTTAGTGTCTTCAGATACGCAGTATTTT.

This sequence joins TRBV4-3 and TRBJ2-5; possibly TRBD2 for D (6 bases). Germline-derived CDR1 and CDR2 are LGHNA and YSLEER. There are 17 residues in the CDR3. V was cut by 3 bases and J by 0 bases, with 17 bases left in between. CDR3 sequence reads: CASSQGSGLMYQETQYF. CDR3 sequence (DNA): TGCGCCAGCAGCCAGGGGTCGGGACTTATGTACCAAGAGACCCAGTACTTC.

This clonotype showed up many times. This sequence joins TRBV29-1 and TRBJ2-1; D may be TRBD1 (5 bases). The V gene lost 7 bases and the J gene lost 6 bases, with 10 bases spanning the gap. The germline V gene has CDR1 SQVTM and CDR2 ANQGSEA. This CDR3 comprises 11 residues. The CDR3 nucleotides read TGCAGCGGATACAGGATCAATGAGCAGTTCTTC. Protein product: CSGYRINEQFF.

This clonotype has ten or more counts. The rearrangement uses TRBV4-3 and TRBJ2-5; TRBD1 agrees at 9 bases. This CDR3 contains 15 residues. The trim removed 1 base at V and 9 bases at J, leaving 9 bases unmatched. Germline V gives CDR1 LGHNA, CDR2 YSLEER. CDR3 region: CASSQAPGTGRAQYF. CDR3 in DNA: TGCGCCAGCAGCCAAGCCCCGGGGACAGGGAGGGCCCAGTACTTC.

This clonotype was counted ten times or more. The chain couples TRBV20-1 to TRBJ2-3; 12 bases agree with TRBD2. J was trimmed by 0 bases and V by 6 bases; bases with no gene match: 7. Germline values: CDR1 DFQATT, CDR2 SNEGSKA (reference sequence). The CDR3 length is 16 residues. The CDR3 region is CSAHKGLAGSTDTQYF. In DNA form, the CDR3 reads TGCAGTGCGCATAAGGGACTAGCGGGCAGCACAGATACGCAGTATTTT.

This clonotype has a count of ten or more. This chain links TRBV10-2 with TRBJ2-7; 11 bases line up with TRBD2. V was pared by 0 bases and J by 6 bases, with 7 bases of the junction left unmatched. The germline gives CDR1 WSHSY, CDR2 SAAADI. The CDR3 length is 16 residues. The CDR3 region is CASSESTSGSSFEQYF. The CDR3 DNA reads TGCGCCAGCAGTGAGTCTACTAGCGGGAGTTCGTTCGAGCAGTACTTC.

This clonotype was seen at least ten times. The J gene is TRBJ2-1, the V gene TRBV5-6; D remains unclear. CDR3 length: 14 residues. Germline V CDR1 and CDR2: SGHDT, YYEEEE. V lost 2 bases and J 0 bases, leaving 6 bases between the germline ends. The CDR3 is CASSFDGSYNEQFF. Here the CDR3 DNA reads TGTGCCAGCAGCTTCGACGGCTCCTACAATGAGCAGTTCTTC.

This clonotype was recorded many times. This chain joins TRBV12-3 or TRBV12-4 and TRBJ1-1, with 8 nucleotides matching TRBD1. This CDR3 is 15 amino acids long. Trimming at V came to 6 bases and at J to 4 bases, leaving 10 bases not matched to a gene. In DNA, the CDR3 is TGTGCCAGCAGGCGACAGGGGTCGTCGGTCACTGAAGCTTTCTTT. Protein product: CASRRQGSSVTEAFF.

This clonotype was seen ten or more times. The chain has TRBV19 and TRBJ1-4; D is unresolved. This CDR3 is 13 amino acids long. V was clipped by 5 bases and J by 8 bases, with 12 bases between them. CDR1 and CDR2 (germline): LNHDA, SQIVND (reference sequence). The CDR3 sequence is CASSATDSEKLFF. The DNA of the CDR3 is TGTGCCAGTAGTGCGACGGATTCCGAAAAACTGTTTTTT.